The T cell receptor (beta chain) described here comes from a study of vaccination and CD4 T cells after COVID-19. Oncomine TCR Beta short-read sequencing was applied to DNA from cultured CD4+ T cells. TCRdb called the PCR reads again in MiXCR, with one record for every CDR3 protein. The sample consists of approximately 18,000 distinct CDR3 sequences, approximately 50% of them appearing once. Treatment specified: approximately nine-day PBMC culture with coronavirus spike peptide pools or control peptides (ViraFEST assay). The CDR3 covers 17 residues. Trimming shortened V by 3 bases and J by 0 bases, and 16 bases separated the two germline ends. CDR1 SGHTA and CDR2 FQGNSA come from the germline V gene. This clonotype was seen a few times. Its target is unknown.

This receptor was identified in a human donor who had recovered from COVID-19. The chain is built from TRBV7-2 and TRBJ2-3; possible D gene TRBD2, 7 bases. The sequenced material came from CD4+ T cells from blood, cultured in vitro. CDR3 in amino acids: CASSFKAGTTSTDTQYF. DNA for the CDR3: TGTGCCAGCAGCTTCAAAGCGGGGACAACTAGCACAGATACGCAGTATTTT. The whole variable domain, filled in from reference TRBV7-2 and TRBJ2-3, reads GAGVSQSPSNKVTEKGKDVELRCDPISGHTALYWYRQSLGQGLEFLIYFQGNSAPDKSGLPSDRFSAERTGGSVSTLTIQRTQQEDSAVYLCASSFKAGTTSTDTQYFGPGTRLTVL.